The entry below gives a single T cell receptor beta chain sequence along with its context. The germline V gene has CDR1 SGHVS and CDR2 FNYEAQ. This CDR3 spans 14 amino acids. Trimming took off 5 bases at V and 6 bases at J, with 13 bases between the two ends. The data originate from a study of cytomegalovirus exposure and HLA in healthy donors. The PCR had 60 Vbeta and 13 Jbeta primers. Clones were read by immunoSEQ multiplex PCR, and TCRdb kept only the in-frame ones, dropping some. The table lists fewer than 200,000 clones, 82% of them singletons. This sequence was found in a man in his forties or fifties in good health and CMV-seropositive. Sequencing was done on a sample of PBMCs. V usage is TRBV7-6 and J usage is TRBJ1-4; possible D gene TRBD1, 6 bases. CDR3 DNA: TGTGCCAGCAGCCCGAGGGACAAGGATGAAAAACTGTTTTTT. Protein sequence: CASSPRDKDEKLFF. The entire variable domain, with the rest obtained from reference TRBV7-6 and TRBJ1-4, is as follows: GAGVSQSPRYKVTKRGQDVALRCDPISGHVSLYWYRQALGQGPEFLTYFNYEAQQDKSGLPNDRFSAERPEGSISTLTIQRTEQRDSAMYRCASSPRDKDEKLFFGSGTQLSVL.